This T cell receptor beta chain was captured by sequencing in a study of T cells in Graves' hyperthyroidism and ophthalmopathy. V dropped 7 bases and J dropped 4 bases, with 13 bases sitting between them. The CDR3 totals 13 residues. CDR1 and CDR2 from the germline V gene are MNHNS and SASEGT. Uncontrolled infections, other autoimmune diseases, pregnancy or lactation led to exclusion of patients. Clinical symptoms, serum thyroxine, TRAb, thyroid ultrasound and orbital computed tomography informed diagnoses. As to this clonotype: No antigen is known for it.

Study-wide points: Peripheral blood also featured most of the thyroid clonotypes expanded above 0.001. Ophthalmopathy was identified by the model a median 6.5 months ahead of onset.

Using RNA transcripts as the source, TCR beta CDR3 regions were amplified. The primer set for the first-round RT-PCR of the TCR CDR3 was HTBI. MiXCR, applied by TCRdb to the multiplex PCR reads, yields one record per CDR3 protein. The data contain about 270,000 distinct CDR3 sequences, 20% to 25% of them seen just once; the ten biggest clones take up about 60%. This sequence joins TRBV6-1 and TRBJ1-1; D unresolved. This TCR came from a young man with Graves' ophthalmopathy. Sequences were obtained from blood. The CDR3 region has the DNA TGTGCCAGCAACCAGAGGGTGATCACTGAAGCTTTCTTT. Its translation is CASNQRVITEAFF.